The table lists the clone carrying this T cell receptor beta chain with a few counts. The CDR3 runs 15 residues. Trimming stripped 10 bases from V and 1 base from J, with 16 bases between. Germline V gene lookup returns CDR1 LNHDA and CDR2 SQIVND (reference sequence). This sample was taken from a study of blood T cell repertoires in COVID-19. Study-level background: Samples taken during acute and convalescent COVID-19 were collected in the United States, Italy and Spain.

The table came from immunoSEQ multiplex PCR; TCRdb's copy has only in-frame clones and leaves some out. The table has approximately 300,000 clones, 89% seen once. The chain is built from TRBV19 and TRBJ2-2; maybe TRBD1 (6 bases). The sample taken for sequencing was peripheral blood. The TCR sequence derives from a man aged 18 to 29 who had recovered from COVID-19. The CDR3 is CATALRQVNTGELFF. CDR3 sequence (DNA): TGTGCCACGGCCTTGCGACAGGTGAACACCGGGGAGCTGTTTTTT.